Listed below are T cell receptor beta chains from one sample, sequenced in a study of cytotoxic CD8 clonotypes in ibrutinib-treated CLL. Method: immunoSEQ multiplex PCR; TCRdb's copy keeps in-frame clones and lacks some. The sample shows approximately 120,000 clones, 80% to 90% of them seen only once. Sequencing was performed on PBMCs, taken after 24 months of ibrutinib treatment. The receptors were gathered from a human donor with chronic lymphocytic leukemia. The CDR3 runs from the conserved cysteine through the conserved F or W. Each record gives: J gene, V gene, D gene, clone size, CDR3 protein, CDR3 DNA. D genes are given only for firm matches. Size values are once, few and many counts, or a class for expanded clones, and some rows have none.

J: TRBJ2-4
V: TRBV12-5
D: TRBD1
size: .
CDR3: CASGLFPGQAKNIQYF
DNA: TGTGCTAGTGGTTTGTTTCCGGGACAGGCAAAAAACATTCAGTACTTC

J: TRBJ1-1
V: TRBV29-1
D: .
size: .
CDR3: CSAAGQLGNTEAFF
DNA: TGCAGCGCAGCCGGACAGCTTGGGAACACTGAAGCTTTCTTT

J: TRBJ1-2
V: TRBV4-2
D: .
size: .
CDR3: CASSQDLGQGGGYTF
DNA: TGTGCCAGCAGCCAAGATTTGGGGCAGGGTGGTGGCTACACCTTC

J: TRBJ2-2
V: TRBV19
D: .
size: .
CDR3: CASSRVGGAGELFF
DNA: TGTGCCAGTAGTCGGGTAGGGGGGGCCGGGGAGCTGTTTTTT

J: TRBJ1-4
V: TRBV18
D: .
size: .
CDR3: CASSPSTATNEKLFF
DNA: TGTGCCAGCTCACCATCGACGGCAACTAATGAAAAACTGTTTTTT

J: TRBJ2-1
V: TRBV28
D: .
size: .
CDR3: CASSLSVGNYNEQFF
DNA: TGTGCCAGCAGTTTATCGGTGGGCAACTACAATGAGCAGTTCTTC

J: TRBJ1-1
V: TRBV30
D: .
size: .
CDR3: CACPKRQSMNTEAFF
DNA: TGTGCCTGCCCGAAAAGACAGTCCATGAACACTGAAGCTTTCTTT

J: TRBJ1-1
V: TRBV18
D: TRBD1
size: few
CDR3: CASSPLPGTESNTEAFF
DNA: TGTGCCAGCTCACCACTACCCGGGACAGAGAGTAACACTGAAGCTTTCTTT

J: TRBJ1-4
V: TRBV28
D: .
size: .
CDR3: CASSPSTVPNEKLFF
DNA: TGTGCCAGCAGTCCATCGACAGTTCCTAATGAAAAACTGTTTTTT

J: TRBJ2-7
V: TRBV5-1
D: TRBD1
size: .
CDR3: CASSHTQGAINEQYF
DNA: TGCGCCAGCAGCCACACACAGGGGGCTATAAACGAGCAGTACTTC

J: TRBJ2-7
V: TRBV6-1
D: .
size: .
CDR3: CASSEWKGGYEQYF
DNA: TGTGCCAGCAGTGAATGGAAAGGGGGCTACGAGCAGTACTTC

J: TRBJ1-6
V: TRBV6-5
D: .
size: .
CDR3: CASSYSREISPLHF
DNA: TGTGCCAGCAGTTACTCCAGGGAGATATCACCCCTCCACTTT

J: TRBJ1-2
V: TRBV4-3
D: TRBD1
size: .
CDR3: CASSRTDRVNYGYTF
DNA: TGCGCCAGCAGCCGTACGGACAGGGTTAACTATGGCTACACCTTC

J: TRBJ1-3
V: TRBV7-6
D: TRBD1
size: .
CDR3: CASSKGQGLNTIYF
DNA: TGTGCCAGCAGTAAGGGACAGGGGTTGAACACCATATATTTT

J: TRBJ1-2
V: TRBV7-8
D: TRBD1
size: .
CDR3: CASSQLSVGQGNGYTF
DNA: TGTGCCAGCAGCCAACTTAGCGTGGGACAGGGTAATGGCTACACCTTC

J: TRBJ2-5
V: TRBV15
D: .
size: .
CDR3: CATSRGPGRETQYF
DNA: TGTGCCACCAGCAGAGGTCCAGGGCGAGAGACCCAGTACTTC

J: TRBJ1-4
V: TRBV21-1
D: .
size: .
CDR3: CASTKKTEQAANEKLFF
DNA: TGTGCCAGCACCAAAAAGACAGAACAAGCGGCTAATGAAAAACTGTTTTTT

J: TRBJ1-1
V: TRBV10-3
D: .
size: .
CDR3: CAISEWGKPSNTEAFF
DNA: TGTGCCATCAGTGAGTGGGGCAAGCCTTCCAACACTGAAGCTTTCTTT

J: TRBJ1-4
V: TRBV6-5
D: .
size: once
CDR3: CASSYGSEDNEKLFF
DNA: TGTGCCAGCAGTTACGGTAGTGAGGATAATGAAAAACTGTTTTTT

J: TRBJ1-5
V: TRBV6-5
D: .
size: .
CDR3: CASSYSKGNQPQHF
DNA: TGTGCCAGCAGTTACTCGAAGGGTAATCAGCCCCAGCATTTT

J: TRBJ2-7
V: TRBV11-2
D: TRBD2
size: .
CDR3: CASSFSTGTSYEQYF
DNA: TGTGCCAGCAGCTTTTCGACCGGGACTAGCTACGAGCAGTACTTC

J: TRBJ1-5
V: TRBV10-1
D: .
size: few
CDR3: CASIGEGGCNQPQHF
DNA: TGCGCCAGCATCGGGGAAGGGGGGTGCAATCAGCCCCAGCATTTT

J: TRBJ1-2
V: TRBV19
D: .
size: .
CDR3: CASSISWVSEYGYTF
DNA: TGTGCCAGTAGTATAAGTTGGGTGTCAGAGTATGGCTACACCTTC

J: TRBJ1-2
V: TRBV7-2
D: .
size: .
CDR3: CASHPGATPYGYTF
DNA: TGTGCCAGCCACCCGGGGGCAACCCCTTATGGCTACACCTTC

J: TRBJ2-7
V: TRBV19
D: .
size: .
CDR3: CASTEDRGSYEQYF
DNA: TGTGCCAGTACTGAAGACCGGGGGTCCTACGAGCAGTACTTC

J: TRBJ2-3
V: TRBV9
D: TRBD1
size: .
CDR3: CASSVGDRGRPDTQYF
DNA: TGTGCCAGCAGCGTAGGGGACAGGGGCCGACCAGATACGCAGTATTTT

J: TRBJ1-1
V: TRBV27
D: .
size: .
CDR3: CASTLAGLWTEAFF
DNA: TGTGCCAGCACCTTAGCCGGCCTGTGGACTGAAGCTTTCTTT

J: TRBJ1-4
V: TRBV15
D: .
size: .
CDR3: CATSSPVGAGEKLFF
DNA: TGTGCCACCAGCTCCCCTGTGGGGGCTGGTGAAAAACTGTTTTTT

J: TRBJ2-7
V: TRBV19
D: TRBD1
size: few
CDR3: CASSAQGYEQYF
DNA: TGTGCCAGTAGTGCACAGGGGTACGAGCAGTACTTC

J: TRBJ2-7
V: TRBV7-8
D: TRBD1
size: once
CDR3: CASSQLQGREQYF
DNA: TGTGCCAGCAGCCAATTACAGGGGCGCGAGCAGTACTTC